This T cell receptor beta chain emerged from a study of T cell clonotyping in hematopoietic cell transplantation. TCRdb keeps only in-frame clones here, not all; method: immunoSEQ multiplex PCR. The sample holds around 5,000 clones; 75% to 85% are singletons and the top ten take approximately 12%. Trimming pared 3 bases from V and 8 bases from J, leaving 8 bases between. CDR1 is MNHEY and CDR2 is SMNVEV in the germline V gene (reference sequence). This CDR3 comprises 13 residues. The source of this sequence is a male patient aged 55 to 69 who had an allogeneic stem cell transplant from an unrelated donor, so the T cells may come from the graft donor. Some clones in this sample may be carry-over from other donors' samples. Material: peripheral blood mononuclear cells, obtained 30 days after allogeneic stem cell transplant. The rearrangement joins TRBV27 to TRBJ1-6; D uncertain. CDR3 in amino acids: CASSFGHDSPLHF. For the CDR3, the DNA is TGTGCCAGCAGTTTTGGTCACGATTCACCCCTCCACTTT.